These T cell receptor beta chains were read from a single sample in a study of T-cell reconstitution after alpha-beta-depleted transplantation in children. TCRdb passed the PCR reads through MiXCR, listing each CDR3 protein once. The sample includes around 90,000 distinct CDR3 sequences, roughly 15% of them seen just once. Sequencing used PBMCs, mostly from graft donor cells, obtained 180 days after TCRalphabeta/CD19-depleted stem cell transplant. These receptors came from a male patient aged 2-10 years who had a stem cell transplant for acute lymphoblastic leukemia, so the T cells may come from the graft donor. The CDR3 runs from the conserved cysteine through the conserved F or W. Fields, in order: CDR3 protein, CDR3 DNA, D gene, V gene, J gene, clone size. The D gene is left open where the match is weak. The size entry is marked missing in some rows and otherwise reads once, few, many or a size class.

CSATTGWYKNIQYF	TGCAGTGCTACGACAGGGTGGTACAAAAACATTCAGTACTTC	TRBD1	TRBV20-1	TRBJ2-4	.
CASSYAWDRYPYGYTF	TGTGCCAGCAGTTATGCCTGGGACAGGTACCCCTATGGCTACACCTTC	TRBD1	TRBV12-3/TRBV12-4	TRBJ1-2	few
CASSSQSYGYTF	TGCGCCAGCAGCTCGCAGAGCTATGGCTACACCTTC	.	TRBV5-1	TRBJ1-2	few
CASSPFTGFTGELFF	TGCGCCAGCAGCCCCTTCACAGGTTTTACCGGGGAGCTGTTTTTT	.	TRBV5-1	TRBJ2-2	.
CASNFGRLYTEAFF	TGTGCCAGCAACTTCGGACGCTTGTACACTGAAGCTTTCTTT	.	TRBV6-2/TRBV6-3	TRBJ1-1	.
CASSPSNRDREYF	TGTGCCAGCAGCCCCTCCAACCGGGACAGAGAATACTTC	TRBD1	TRBV7-2	TRBJ2-7	.
CAIGQGVSGNEQFF	TGTGCCATCGGACAGGGGGTGTCTGGGAATGAGCAGTTCTTC	TRBD1	TRBV10-3	TRBJ2-1	.
CASSGGGGNTIYF	TGTGCCAGCAGCGGGGGAGGTGGAAACACCATATATTTT	.	TRBV3-1	TRBJ1-3	.
CASSNYGTNQETQYF	TGTGCCAGCAGCAATTACGGGACAAATCAAGAGACCCAGTACTTC	.	TRBV5-5	TRBJ2-5	.
CASSPDRGRYEQYF	TGTGCCAGCAGTCCGGACAGGGGGAGGTACGAGCAGTACTTC	TRBD1	TRBV27	TRBJ2-7	.
CASSLEGARGQPQHF	TGTGCCAGCAGCTTAGAGGGCGCGAGAGGTCAGCCCCAGCATTTT	.	TRBV7-9	TRBJ1-5	few
CASSLIGGSNQPQHF	TGTGCCAGCAGCTTAATAGGCGGTAGCAATCAGCCCCAGCATTTT	.	TRBV11-1	TRBJ1-5	.
CSAPGQGVNEQFF	TGCAGTGCTCCGGGACAGGGGGTCAATGAGCAGTTCTTC	TRBD1	TRBV20-1	TRBJ2-1	.
CATGAWHGEQFF	TGTGCCACGGGGGCTTGGCATGGTGAGCAGTTCTTC	.	TRBV24-1	TRBJ2-1	many
CASSLSGNLYRETQYF	TGTGCCAGCAGCCTGTCGGGGAACCTTTATCGGGAGACCCAGTACTTC	.	TRBV7-8	TRBJ2-5	.
CASRSGGDGYTF	TGTGCCAGCAGATCGGGAGGCGATGGCTACACCTTC	.	TRBV27	TRBJ1-2	few
CASSWTGDGTDTQYF	TGCGCCAGCAGCTGGACTGGGGATGGGACAGATACGCAGTATTTT	.	TRBV5-1	TRBJ2-3	.
CASSQVLRGLYEQYF	TGTGCCAGCAGCCAAGTGCTGAGGGGATTGTACGAGCAGTACTTC	.	TRBV5-8	TRBJ2-7	few
CASSPSNAEAGNTIYF	TGTGCCAGCAGCCCGTCAAACGCTGAAGCTGGAAACACCATATATTTT	.	TRBV7-6	TRBJ1-3	few
CSVEYPGSQETQYF	TGCAGCGTTGAATACCCCGGGAGCCAAGAGACCCAGTACTTC	.	TRBV29-1	TRBJ2-5	few
CASSQDTLTSYNEQFF	TGCGCCAGCAGCCAAGATACCCTTACCAGTTACAATGAGCAGTTCTTC	.	TRBV4-3	TRBJ2-1	many
CASSLVVSSYNAQFF	TGTGCCAGCAGCTTGGTGGTATCCTCCTACAATGCGCAGTTCTTC	.	TRBV5-6	TRBJ2-1	.